These T cell receptor beta chains were read from a single sample in a study of PD-1 blockade in mismatch repair-deficient tumors. This table comes from immunoSEQ multiplex PCR, and its TCRdb copy is limited to in-frame clones, with some not included. The table lists tens of thousands of clones, 81% of them singletons. The material sequenced was peripheral blood, taken 12 weeks after starting pembrolizumab. The receptor set was obtained from an adult with mismatch repair-deficient cancer. CDR3s include the opening cysteine and the closing phenylalanine or tryptophan.

V: TRBV6-1
J: TRBJ2-1
length: 11
CDR3: CASGWGNEQFF

V: TRBV11-3
J: TRBJ1-5
length: 13
CDR3: CASSLDQGQPQHF

V: TRBV7-2
J: TRBJ2-5
length: 15
CDR3: CASPIGGGGQETQYF

V: TRBV27
J: TRBJ1-2
length: 14
CDR3: CASRRAGGYYGYTF

V: TRBV5-6
J: TRBJ1-1
length: 15
CDR3: CASSSTRQPNTEAFF

V: TRBV11-3
J: TRBJ2-7
length: 14
CDR3: CASSLGSSYYEQYF

V: TRBV19
J: TRBJ1-2
length: 14
CDR3: CASSTNMANYGYTF

V: TRBV7-9
J: TRBJ2-3
length: 14
CDR3: CASSLEGSTDTQYF

V: TRBV5-4
J: TRBJ2-2
length: 12
CDR3: CASSLRVGELFF

V: TRBV11-3
J: TRBJ2-5
length: 18
CDR3: CASSPRGSSPGPAETQYF